A selection of T cell receptor beta chains follows, all from one sample in a study of siplizumab effects on memory and regulatory T cells. The assay was immunoSEQ multiplex PCR, and TCRdb's table has in-frame clones only and misses some. This table holds around 110,000 clones, about 95% found once. The sequenced sample consisted of non-Treg CD4+ T cells sorted from blood. These receptors were collected from a human donor in good health. The CDR3 runs from the conserved cysteine through the conserved F or W. Each record gives: CDR3 protein, CDR3 DNA, clone size, D gene, J gene, V gene. A D gene is named only where the DNA matches it firmly. The size of a clone is reported for some rows only, either as once, few or many, or as a class for expanded clones.

CDR3: CASRDRSSGNTIYF
DNA: TGTGCCAGCAGGGACCGATCATCTGGAAACACCATATATTTT
size: -
D: -
J: TRBJ1-3
V: TRBV2

CDR3: CASIGAMNTEAFF
DNA: TGTGCCAGCATCGGGGCCATGAACACTGAAGCTTTCTTT
size: -
D: -
J: TRBJ1-1
V: TRBV2

CDR3: CASSKGGSEGHYEQYF
DNA: TGTGCCAGCAGCAAAGGTGGATCAGAAGGGCACTACGAGCAGTACTTC
size: -
D: -
J: TRBJ2-7
V: TRBV21-1

CDR3: CSVVVDWFYEQYF
DNA: TGCAGCGTTGTCGTGGACTGGTTCTACGAGCAGTACTTC
size: once
D: -
J: TRBJ2-7
V: TRBV29-1

CDR3: CASSPRQGTYEQYF
DNA: TGTGCCAGCAGCCCTCGACAGGGAACCTACGAGCAGTACTTC
size: -
D: TRBD1
J: TRBJ2-7
V: TRBV5-8

CDR3: CASSHPGKGDGYTF
DNA: TGCGCCAGCAGCCATCCAGGTAAAGGGGACGGCTACACCTTC
size: -
D: -
J: TRBJ1-2
V: TRBV5-4

CDR3: CASSLAQNTGELFF
DNA: TGCGCCAGCAGCTTGGCTCAGAACACCGGGGAGCTGTTTTTT
size: -
D: -
J: TRBJ2-2
V: TRBV5-1

CDR3: CASSQDRIYTEAFF
DNA: TGCGCCAGCAGCCAAGATCGAATTTATACTGAAGCTTTCTTT
size: -
D: -
J: TRBJ1-1
V: TRBV4-1

CDR3: CASGLRDEAFF
DNA: TGTGCCAGCGGCCTAAGGGATGAAGCTTTCTTT
size: -
D: -
J: TRBJ1-1
V: TRBV7-2

CDR3: CASSLGTGEEKLFF
DNA: TGTGCCAGCAGCTTAGGGACAGGAGAGGAAAAACTGTTTTTT
size: once
D: TRBD1
J: TRBJ1-4
V: TRBV7-9

CDR3: CASSQVPSSIGETQYF
DNA: TGTGCCAGCAGCCAAGTTCCTTCTTCCATCGGAGAGACCCAGTACTTC
size: -
D: -
J: TRBJ2-5
V: TRBV14

CDR3: CASSTNRDTGELFF
DNA: TGTGCCAGCAGCACAAACAGGGACACCGGGGAGCTGTTTTTT
size: -
D: -
J: TRBJ2-2
V: TRBV7-3

CDR3: CASRRQERGGYTF
DNA: TGTGCCAGCAGACGACAGGAGAGGGGTGGCTACACCTTC
size: -
D: -
J: TRBJ1-2
V: TRBV6-6

CDR3: CASSQAYGGATDTQYF
DNA: TGTGCCAGCAGCCAAGCATACGGGGGGGCCACAGATACGCAGTATTTT
size: -
D: TRBD2
J: TRBJ2-3
V: TRBV4-2

CDR3: CASRMDSSGNTIYF
DNA: TGTGCCAGCAGGATGGACAGCTCTGGAAACACCATATATTTT
size: once
D: -
J: TRBJ1-3
V: TRBV7-9

CDR3: CASRTDYNSPLHF
DNA: TGTGCCAGTAGAACAGACTATAATTCACCCCTCCACTTT
size: -
D: -
J: TRBJ1-6
V: TRBV19

CDR3: CAVGQGAAGANVLTF
DNA: TGTGCCGTGGGACAGGGGGCTGCCGGGGCCAACGTCCTGACTTTC
size: -
D: TRBD1
J: TRBJ2-6
V: TRBV19

CDR3: CASSPDRGLQETQYF
DNA: TGTGCCAGCAGTCCAGACAGGGGGCTACAAGAGACCCAGTACTTC
size: -
D: TRBD1
J: TRBJ2-5
V: TRBV5-6

CDR3: CSVGWGPYEQYF
DNA: TGCAGCGTGGGGTGGGGGCCCTACGAGCAGTACTTC
size: -
D: -
J: TRBJ2-7
V: TRBV29-1

CDR3: CASSQMTSGRAEQFF
DNA: TGTGCCAGCAGCCAAATGACTAGCGGGAGGGCTGAGCAGTTCTTC
size: -
D: TRBD2
J: TRBJ2-1
V: TRBV7-3

CDR3: CASSLSMNTGELFF
DNA: TGCGCCAGCAGCCTGTCAATGAACACCGGGGAGCTGTTTTTT
size: -
D: -
J: TRBJ2-2
V: TRBV5-1

CDR3: CASSLGTFTNTGELFF
DNA: TGTGCCAGCTCACTTGGGACTTTCACGAACACCGGGGAGCTGTTTTTT
size: once
D: -
J: TRBJ2-2
V: TRBV18

CDR3: CASSRTAVLSYEQYF
DNA: TGTGCCAGCTCAAGGACAGCGGTTCTTTCCTACGAGCAGTACTTC
size: -
D: -
J: TRBJ2-7
V: TRBV18

CDR3: CASSLLVSGNTIYF
DNA: TGTGCCAGCAGCTTGCTGGTCTCGGGAAACACCATATATTTT
size: -
D: -
J: TRBJ1-3
V: TRBV5-4

CDR3: CASSGTGAGWGDQYF
DNA: TGTGCCAGCAGTGGGACAGGCGCGGGGTGGGGTGACCAGTACTTC
size: -
D: -
J: TRBJ2-5
V: TRBV6-1

CDR3: CASSLETRPSWTGELFF
DNA: TGTGCCAGCAGCTTGGAGACTAGACCTTCTTGGACCGGGGAGCTGTTTTTT
size: -
D: -
J: TRBJ2-2
V: TRBV5-6

CDR3: CASSRQPSMGNTEASF
DNA: TGTGCCAGCAGTAGACAGCCGTCGATGGGGAACACTGAAGCTTCCTTT
size: -
D: -
J: TRBJ1-1
V: TRBV25-1

CDR3: CASRPTENTEAFF
DNA: TGTGCCAGCAGGCCGACAGAGAACACTGAAGCTTTCTTT
size: -
D: -
J: TRBJ1-1
V: TRBV6-5

CDR3: CASSRPDNEQFF
DNA: TGTGCCAGCAGCCGTCCTGACAATGAGCAGTTCTTC
size: -
D: -
J: TRBJ2-1
V: TRBV7-9

CDR3: CASSPHWEGNEQFF
DNA: TGCGCCAGCAGCCCGCATTGGGAGGGCAATGAGCAGTTCTTC
size: -
D: TRBD2
J: TRBJ2-1
V: TRBV5-1

CDR3: CASNLAGTQNGELFF
DNA: TGTGCCAGCAACCTGGCCGGGACCCAAAACGGGGAGCTGTTTTTT
size: -
D: -
J: TRBJ2-2
V: TRBV6-5

CDR3: CASSFTGGAGDGYTF
DNA: TGTGCCAGCAGCTTCACAGGGGGCGCGGGTGATGGCTACACCTTC
size: -
D: TRBD1
J: TRBJ1-2
V: TRBV7-2

CDR3: CASSFKPSNQPQHF
DNA: TGTGCCAGCAGCTTTAAGCCAAGCAATCAGCCCCAGCATTTT
size: -
D: -
J: TRBJ1-5
V: TRBV7-8

CDR3: CASSYSWTSYEQYF
DNA: TGTGCCAGCAGTTACTCTTGGACATCCTACGAGCAGTACTTC
size: -
D: -
J: TRBJ2-7
V: TRBV6-5

CDR3: CASSREGPEGYTF
DNA: TGTGCCAGCAGCCGTGAGGGGCCTGAGGGCTACACCTTC
size: -
D: -
J: TRBJ1-2
V: TRBV7-9

CDR3: CASSIGSSGIRNIQYF
DNA: TGTGCCAGTAGTATAGGCTCTAGCGGGATTCGGAACATTCAGTACTTC
size: -
D: TRBD2
J: TRBJ2-4
V: TRBV19

CDR3: CASSDEPSGRVYEQYF
DNA: TGTGCCAGCAGTGACGAGCCCAGCGGGAGAGTCTACGAGCAGTACTTC
size: -
D: TRBD2
J: TRBJ2-7
V: TRBV6-1

CDR3: CASSVVEGADTQYF
DNA: TGTGCCAGCAGCGTAGTTGAGGGGGCAGATACGCAGTATTTT
size: -
D: -
J: TRBJ2-3
V: TRBV9

CDR3: CASSPSFRGWTEAFF
DNA: TGTGCCAGCAGTCCCAGTTTTAGGGGATGGACTGAAGCTTTCTTT
size: -
D: -
J: TRBJ1-1
V: TRBV27

CDR3: CASRYLAGTDTQYF
DNA: TGCGCCAGCAGATATCTAGCGGGCACAGATACGCAGTATTTT
size: -
D: TRBD2
J: TRBJ2-3
V: TRBV5-1

CDR3: CASSSGQGRNQPQHF
DNA: TGTGCCAGCAGTTCGGGACAGGGGCGCAATCAGCCCCAGCATTTT
size: -
D: TRBD1
J: TRBJ1-5
V: TRBV2

CDR3: CASSDGGASYNEQFF
DNA: TGTGCCAGCAGTGATGGGGGAGCTAGCTACAATGAGCAGTTCTTC
size: -
D: -
J: TRBJ2-1
V: TRBV2

CDR3: CASSFHSAGDLRETQYF
DNA: TGTGCCAGCAGCTTCCATTCTGCGGGGGACCTACGAGAGACCCAGTACTTC
size: -
D: TRBD2
J: TRBJ2-5
V: TRBV7-8

CDR3: CARTGLSGNTIYF
DNA: TGTGCCAGGACAGGCCTCTCTGGAAACACCATATATTTT
size: -
D: TRBD1
J: TRBJ1-3
V: TRBV30

CDR3: CASRSWDKNYNEQFF
DNA: TGTGCCAGTAGGAGCTGGGACAAGAACTACAATGAGCAGTTCTTC
size: once
D: -
J: TRBJ2-1
V: TRBV19

CDR3: CASSIGAFNTEAFF
DNA: TGTGCCAGCAGTATAGGGGCTTTTAACACTGAAGCTTTCTTT
size: -
D: -
J: TRBJ1-1
V: TRBV7-2

CDR3: CASSLRTSGRTDTQYF
DNA: TGCGCCAGCAGCCTAAGGACTAGCGGGAGAACAGATACGCAGTATTTT
size: -
D: TRBD2
J: TRBJ2-3
V: TRBV4-1

CDR3: CASGAGNYGYTF
DNA: TGTGCCAGCGGAGCAGGCAACTATGGCTACACCTTC
size: -
D: -
J: TRBJ1-2
V: TRBV7-9